These T cell receptor beta chains were read from a single sample in a study of tissue T cells after allogeneic stem cell transplantation. Produced via immunoSEQ multiplex PCR; TCRdb's table is partial and in-frame only. The repertoire holds about 40,000 clones, with 80% to 95% as singletons. The sample in question was blood, obtained before transplantation. Receptors were obtained from a woman aged 40-70 years who later had graft-versus-host disease after an allogeneic stem cell transplant. Both conserved end residues are part of each CDR3. D genes are given only for firm matches. Size is stated for part of the rows, as once, few or many counts, or as a class when the clone is expanded.

J gene,V gene,D gene,clone size,CDR3 DNA,CDR3 protein
TRBJ1-5,TRBV2,NA,NA,TGTGCCAGCAGTGGCAGGGCTGGCAATCAGCCCCAGCATTTT,CASSGRAGNQPQHF
TRBJ2-7,TRBV6-2/TRBV6-3,NA,NA,TGTGCCAGCAGTCAGGGCCTCGCGCAGTACTTC,CASSQGLAQYF
TRBJ2-1,TRBV7-2,TRBD2,NA,TGTGCCAGCAGCTCCAGCGGGAGGAATTACAATGAGCAGTTCTTC,CASSSSGRNYNEQFF
TRBJ2-2,TRBV4-3,NA,NA,TGCGCCAGCAGCCAAGAGGGCAGGGAGGTTTCCGGGGAGCTGTTTTTT,CASSQEGREVSGELFF
TRBJ2-5,TRBV6-2/TRBV6-3,NA,NA,TGTGCCAGCAGTTACTACCCGCCGGGAGAGGGGCAAGAGACCCAGTACTTC,CASSYYPPGEGQETQYF
TRBJ2-3,TRBV5-1,NA,once,TGCGCCAGCAGCCCGATCACCACAGATACGCAGTATTTT,CASSPITTDTQYF
TRBJ2-4,TRBV19,NA,NA,TGTGCCAGTAGTCAAACCGGGCCTCAAAACATTCAGTACTTC,CASSQTGPQNIQYF
TRBJ2-3,TRBV7-2,NA,NA,TGTGCCAGCAGCACGGGCGTTTGGGGAGGCACAGATACGCAGTATTTT,CASSTGVWGGTDTQYF
TRBJ2-1,TRBV14,NA,NA,TGTGCCAGCAGCCTACGAACAGGGTTCAATGAGCAGTTCTTC,CASSLRTGFNEQFF
TRBJ2-7,TRBV11-1,TRBD2,NA,TGTGCCAGCAGCTCCCGACTAGCCTTCCGGGGGAACGAGCAGTACTTC,CASSSRLAFRGNEQYF
TRBJ2-5,TRBV5-1,NA,few,TGCGCCAGCAGCTTGGAGGGGGGATTGTCTGCCCAGTACTTC,CASSLEGGLSAQYF
TRBJ2-1,TRBV9,NA,NA,TGTGCCAGCAGCTCGGGATATGAGGACCCAACGGAGTTCTTC,CASSSGYEDPTEFF
TRBJ1-6,TRBV5-8,NA,NA,TGTGCCAGCAGCTTGGCGGCGAGCTCCTATAATTCACCCCTCCACTTT,CASSLAASSYNSPLHF
TRBJ2-7,TRBV10-3,TRBD2,NA,TGTGCCATCAGTGAGTATGGAGCGGGAGTGTACGAGCAGTACTTC,CAISEYGAGVYEQYF
TRBJ1-2,TRBV30,NA,once,TGTGCCTGGAGTGCAGGGATTGGTGGCTACACCTTC,CAWSAGIGGYTF
TRBJ1-2,TRBV30,NA,NA,TGTGCCTGGAGTTTCCGTAACAGTGGCTACACCTTC,CAWSFRNSGYTF
TRBJ1-5,TRBV18,NA,NA,TGTGCCAGCTCACCGGGCCTTAATCAGCCCCAGCATTTT,CASSPGLNQPQHF
TRBJ1-5,TRBV19,NA,once,TGTGCCAGTAGTGAGGCGGAAGGACAGCCCCAGCATTTT,CASSEAEGQPQHF
TRBJ2-3,TRBV5-6,NA,NA,TGTGCCAGCAGCTTGTCGACGGGAGTGGTAGATACGCAGTATTTT,CASSLSTGVVDTQYF
TRBJ2-7,TRBV30,TRBD2,NA,TGTGCCTGGAGTAAACAGAGGTCTAGCGGGAGGGCGCTGGATGAGCAGTACTTC,CAWSKQRSSGRALDEQYF
TRBJ2-3,TRBV7-9,NA,NA,TGTGCCAGCAGCTTAGACCGGTTGAGGACAGCTAGCACAGATACGCAGTATTTT,CASSLDRLRTASTDTQYF
TRBJ1-1,TRBV10-3,TRBD1,NA,TGTGCCATCAAACAGGGACAGGGGGACCTCACTGAAGCTTTCTTT,CAIKQGQGDLTEAFF
TRBJ1-2,TRBV6-2/TRBV6-3,NA,NA,TGTGCCAGCAGTAGTGTAAGTCCACGACCTCCCACCTATGGCTACACCTTC,CASSSVSPRPPTYGYTF
TRBJ2-7,TRBV7-2,TRBD1,NA,TGTGCCAGCAGCTCCGGGACAGGGGGAAACGAGCAGTACTTC,CASSSGTGGNEQYF
TRBJ2-7,TRBV7-2,TRBD1,NA,TGTGCCAGCAGCGTTGCGCGGTCCGGGACAGGACCCTACGAGCAGTACTTC,CASSVARSGTGPYEQYF
TRBJ2-7,TRBV6-5,NA,NA,TGTGCCAGCACACAGGCTTACTCCTACGAGCAGTACTTC,CASTQAYSYEQYF
TRBJ2-2,TRBV29-1,TRBD1,NA,TGCAGCGTGCAAATCGGGACAGAAAACACCGGGGAGCTGTTTTTT,CSVQIGTENTGELFF
TRBJ2-5,TRBV10-1,TRBD2,NA,TGCGCCAGCCGCCGAAGGGAGGGATCAGGAGAGACCCAGTACTTC,CASRRREGSGETQYF
TRBJ2-1,TRBV2,NA,NA,TGTGCCAGCAGTGAAGTCTTCATCAATGAGCAGTTCTTC,CASSEVFINEQFF
TRBJ2-2,TRBV2,NA,NA,TGTGCCAGCAGGGCCTTTAGCGGGGAGCTGTTTTTT,CASRAFSGELFF
TRBJ2-4,TRBV28,NA,NA,TGTGCCAGCAGTTTAGGGACCATAAACATTCAGTACTTC,CASSLGTINIQYF
TRBJ2-3,TRBV23-1,TRBD2,NA,TGCGCCAGCATCCCTGGACTAGCGGGAGCGGCAGATACGCAGTATTTT,CASIPGLAGAADTQYF
TRBJ2-1,TRBV5-1,TRBD2,NA,TGCGCCAGCAGCTTTAAACTAGCGGGACCGTCTGAGCAGTTCTTC,CASSFKLAGPSEQFF
TRBJ2-1,TRBV27,TRBD2,NA,TGTGCCAGCAGTTTATCACCGGGAGGCTATGAGCAGTTCTTC,CASSLSPGGYEQFF
TRBJ1-1,TRBV6-2/TRBV6-3,NA,once,TGTGCCAGCAGTGCTACTCGTCACATGAACACTGAAGCTTTCTTT,CASSATRHMNTEAFF
TRBJ2-4,TRBV28,NA,NA,TGTGCCAGCACCCTGGGAGGGGGCGACGGAAACATTCAGTACTTC,CASTLGGGDGNIQYF
TRBJ2-2,TRBV7-2,NA,NA,TGTGCCAGCAAACAGGGCCACACCGGGGAGCTGTTTTTT,CASKQGHTGELFF
TRBJ2-7,TRBV6-4,NA,NA,TGTGCCAGCAGTCCAACGGCGGGGCACTACGAGCAGTACTTC,CASSPTAGHYEQYF